The next 32 T cell receptor beta chains were all read from a single sample in a study of Ad26.COV2.S vaccination and SARS-CoV-2 variants. Treatment reported: 19 received Ad26.COV2.S at low or high dose, single or two shots; about five received placebo; per-sample allocation not given. All samples were drawn on day 63, counting from the first vaccine or placebo injection. Sequencing used immunoSEQ multiplex PCR; TCRdb keeps in-frame clones, though not all of them. The data contain about 440,000 clones, around 90% of them singletons. The material sequenced was peripheral blood, taken in a trial of Ad26.COV2.S vaccine versus placebo. These receptors all come from a person aged 18-60 years who received the Ad26.COV2.S COVID-19 vaccine or a placebo.

The chain links TRBV27 to TRBJ2-3; 12 bases agree with TRBD2. The CDR3 is 16 residues long. V lost 5 bases to trimming and J lost 5 bases; unmatched junction nucleotides: 8. Germline V gene data show CDR1 as MNHEY and CDR2 as SMNVEV (reference sequence). Here the CDR3 reads CASSISASGRGDTQYF. The CDR3 nucleotides are TGTGCCAGCAGTATTAGCGCTAGCGGGAGGGGAGATACGCAGTATTTT.

V is TRBV25-1 and J is TRBJ2-7; the D gene is possibly TRBD2 (5 bases). Deletions cut 9 bases from V and 4 bases from J, with 10 bases between. The CDR3 totals 11 residues. Germline V gene data show CDR1 as MGHDK and CDR2 as SYGVNS. The CDR3 reads CASNRGYEQYF. CDR3 sequence (DNA): TGTGCCAGTAACCGGGGTTACGAGCAGTACTTC.

The genes are TRBV24-1 and TRBJ2-2; D gene uncertain. Germline-derived CDR1 and CDR2 are KGHDR and SFDVKD. Trimming took off 9 bases at V and 3 bases at J, with 4 bases between the two ends. This CDR3 is built from 11 residues. CDR3 DNA sequence: TGTGCCACCGAGGACACCGGGGAGCTGTTTTTT. As protein: CATEDTGELFF.

The chain employs TRBV19 and TRBJ1-6; 7 bases are a match to TRBD1. V trimming: 5 bases; J trimming: 11 bases; junction bases outside the gene matches: 12. The germline CDR1 and CDR2 sequences are LNHDA and SQIVND (reference sequence). CDR3 length: 15 amino acids. CDR3 amino acids: CASSFEGAGTAPLHF. As DNA, the CDR3 is TGTGCCAGTAGTTTTGAGGGGGCTGGCACTGCACCCCTCCACTTT.

The chain links TRBV30 to TRBJ2-1, with D possibly matching TRBD2 (6 bases). CDR1 is GTSNPN, CDR2 SVGIG, per germline (reference sequence). Deletions cut 4 bases from V and 12 bases from J, with 16 bases between. This CDR3 has 12 amino acids. CDR3 protein: CAWTTGGAGQFF. CDR3 DNA: TGTGCCTGGACCACTGGCGGGGCTGGGCAGTTCTTC.

V usage is TRBV5-8 and J usage is TRBJ1-5; D gene ambiguous. Trimming pared 2 bases from V and 2 bases from J, leaving 8 bases between. The CDR3 is made up of 14 amino acids. Germline CDR1 reads SGHTS; CDR2 reads YDEGEE. CDR3 loop: CASSFFVGNQPQHF. The DNA of the CDR3 is TGTGCCAGCAGCTTCTTTGTGGGCAATCAGCCCCAGCATTTT. The whole variable domain, filled in from reference TRBV5-8 and TRBJ1-5, reads EAGVTQSPTHLIKTRGQQATLRCSPISGHTSVYWYQQALGLGLQFLLWYDEGEERNRGNFPPRFSGRQFPNYSSELNVNALELEDSALYLCASSFFVGNQPQHFGDGTRLSIL.

The V gene is TRBV28, the J gene TRBJ2-2; TRBD1 matches at 11 bases. CDR1 and CDR2 from the germline V gene are MDHEN and SYDVKM. Unmatched junction bases numbered 8, after V lost 2 bases and J lost 3 bases. The CDR3 has 18 amino acids. The CDR3 protein is CASSLNPWTGGDTGELFF. As DNA, the CDR3 is TGTGCCAGCAGTTTAAACCCCTGGACAGGGGGCGACACCGGGGAGCTGTTTTTT.

The V gene is TRBV7-5, the J gene TRBJ2-7; the table's TRBD2 call for D was not verified on the DNA. TRBV7-5 is an annotated pseudogene. The CDR3 is made up of 15 amino acids. For the CDR3, the DNA is TGTGCCAGAAGCTTTAGCGGGAGAGGCGCCTACGAGCAGTACTTC. This sequence encodes CARSFSGRGAYEQYF.

This clone was observed a few times. V is TRBV7-8 and J is TRBJ2-7; possible D gene TRBD2, 6 bases. Germline CDR1 and CDR2: SGHVS and FQNEAQ. The CDR3 has 15 residues. V lost 1 base, J lost 3 bases, and 13 bases lay in between. The CDR3 nucleotides are TGTGCCAGCAGCTTAGAAGCGGGTGCAAACTACGAGCAGTACTTC. Protein product: CASSLEAGANYEQYF.

V usage is TRBV4-2 and J usage is TRBJ2-7; 11 nucleotides line up with TRBD2. The CDR3 covers 16 residues. V shed 0 bases, J shed 5 bases, and the junction held 6 bases outside the gene matches. Germline V gene sequence: CDR1 LGHNA, CDR2 YNFKEQ. The CDR3 bases are TGTGCCAGCAGCCAAGATGAAACTAGCGGGAGCCACGAGCAGTACTTC. Translated: CASSQDETSGSHEQYF.

The chain recombines TRBV3-1 (or the pseudogene TRBV3-2) with TRBJ2-7; 8 bases agree with TRBD1. CDR1 and CDR2 from the germline V gene are LGHDT and YNNKEL (reference sequence). J was trimmed by 7 bases and V by 1 base; bases with no gene match: 9. The CDR3 has 15 residues. The CDR3 region has the DNA TGTGCCAGCAGCCAAGGGACAGGGATGCCTGGGGAGCAGTACTTC. It encodes CASSQGTGMPGEQYF.

The chain has TRBV7-2 and TRBJ2-3; possible D gene TRBD2, 5 bases. The CDR3 loop spans 15 amino acids. The ends were cut back, 2 bases at V and 1 base at J, with 10 bases in the middle. Germline-derived CDR1 and CDR2 are SGHTA and FQGNSA. The CDR3 loop reads CASSLSGSGTDTQYF. The CDR3 coding sequence is TGTGCCAGCAGCTTATCGGGGTCTGGCACAGATACGCAGTATTTT.

The chain employs TRBV3-1 (or the pseudogene TRBV3-2) and TRBJ2-7; weak D call: TRBD2 (5 bases). There are 11 residues in the CDR3. Germline values: CDR1 LGHDT, CDR2 YNNKEL (reference sequence). The V gene lost 0 bases and the J gene lost 12 bases, with 9 bases spanning the gap. The CDR3 bases are TGTGCCAGCAGCCAAGACACCCGGGGGTACTTC. It codes for CASSQDTRGYF.

This clone was seen a single time. As DNA, the CDR3 is TGTGCCAGCAGTTCACCGGTTGACACTGAAGCTTTCTTT. This codes for CASSSPVDTEAFF. This chain joins TRBV12-3 or TRBV12-4 and TRBJ1-1, with D hard to call. The CDR3 sequence is 13 residues long. V was trimmed by 4 bases and J by 3 bases, leaving 9 bases between them.

The CDR3 region is CASRRKGLPYEQYF. DNA for the CDR3: TGTGCCAGCAGACGAAAGGGGCTGCCCTACGAGCAGTACTTC. V usage is TRBV2 and J usage is TRBJ2-7; maybe TRBD1 (5 bases). This CDR3 is 14 amino acids long. V was cut by 6 bases and J by 2 bases, with 14 bases left in between. Germline CDR1 reads SNHLY; CDR2 reads FYNNEI.

The chain combines TRBV5-8 with TRBJ2-7; D ambiguous. The CDR3 covers 13 residues. In germline, CDR1 is SGHTS, CDR2 YDEGEE. V shed 3 bases and J shed 0 bases, with 7 bases lying between them. The CDR3 DNA reads as TGTGCCAGCAGCTCCGGATTCTCCTACGAGCAGTACTTC. Protein sequence: CASSSGFSYEQYF. Using reference TRBV5-8 and TRBJ2-7 for the parts outside the CDR3, the full variable domain is EAGVTQSPTHLIKTRGQQATLRCSPISGHTSVYWYQQALGLGLQFLLWYDEGEERNRGNFPPRFSGRQFPNYSSELNVNALELEDSALYLCASSSGFSYEQYFGPGTRLTVT.

The chain employs TRBV7-2 and TRBJ2-7; the D is unclear. With 2 bases removed from V and 3 bases from J, the gap between germline ends came to 5 bases. Germline V gene sequence: CDR1 SGHTA, CDR2 FQGNSA. The CDR3 is 12 residues long. The DNA of the CDR3 is TGTGCCAGCAGCTTACCCTACTACGAGCAGTACTTC. It specifies CASSLPYYEQYF.

This sequence joins TRBV18 and TRBJ1-3, with a possible D match to TRBD1 (5 bases). Germline loops: CDR1 KGHSH, CDR2 LQKENI. CDR3 length: 16 residues. V lost 3 bases and J 2 bases, leaving 14 bases between the germline ends. The CDR3 sequence is CASSPKGRGPGNTIYF. For the CDR3, the DNA is TGTGCCAGCTCACCGAAGGGGAGAGGGCCTGGAAACACCATATATTTT.

The chain combines TRBV2 with TRBJ2-7, with D possibly being TRBD1 (5 bases). Germline V gene sequence: CDR1 SNHLY, CDR2 FYNNEI. This CDR3 has 14 amino acids. The V and J ends lost 1 base and 6 bases respectively, with 13 bases between them. For the CDR3, the DNA is TGTGCCAGCAGTGAAGATAGGGGTTCGAGCGAGCAGTACTTC. Its translation: CASSEDRGSSEQYF.

V and J are TRBV19 and TRBJ2-3; 9 positions match TRBD2. Germline V gene lookup returns CDR1 LNHDA and CDR2 SQIVND (reference sequence). V lost 3 bases and J lost 5; bases outside the gene matches: 12. The CDR3 runs to 17 residues. DNA for the CDR3: TGTGCCAGTAGTATGGGCCTAGCGGGATTTCGGGGAGATACGCAGTATTTT. Translated: CASSMGLAGFRGDTQYF.

The table lists this clone with a count of one. The chain uses TRBV15 and TRBJ1-4, with TRBD1 matching 9 bases. Looked up from germline, CDR1 is LNHNV and CDR2 is YYDKDF (reference sequence). The CDR3 extends over 14 amino acids. Trimming at V came to 6 bases and at J to 5 bases, leaving 4 bases not matched to a gene. The CDR3 region is CATRGGQGNEKLFF. As DNA, the CDR3 is TGTGCCACCAGAGGGGGACAGGGAAATGAAAAACTGTTTTTT.

V gene TRBV11-2 combines with J gene TRBJ2-2; 10 bases align to TRBD2. This CDR3 has 16 amino acids. V trimming: 6 bases; J trimming: 2 bases; junction bases outside the gene matches: 6. Per germline, CDR1 SGHAT and CDR2 FQNNGV. CDR3 in amino acids: CASRLAGVVNTGELFF. CDR3 DNA sequence: TGTGCCAGCAGGCTAGCGGGAGTCGTAAACACCGGGGAGCTGTTTTTT.

This chain links TRBV7-2 with TRBJ2-5, with a tentative D call TRBD1 (6 bases). CDR1 SGHTA and CDR2 FQGNSA come from the germline V gene. V was shortened by 3 bases and J by 5 bases, with 16 bases between the two germline ends. The CDR3 has 15 residues. CDR3 amino acids: CASSLRFQGTETQYF. The CDR3 DNA reads TGTGCCAGCAGCTTGCGGTTCCAGGGGACGGAGACCCAGTACTTC.

The rearrangement joins TRBV2 to TRBJ2-2; D may be TRBD1 (5 bases). V was trimmed by 6 bases and J by 4 bases, leaving 12 bases between them. Germline values: CDR1 SNHLY, CDR2 FYNNEI. The CDR3 spans 14 residues. In DNA form, the CDR3 reads TGTGCCAGCAGAGGGGTGTCGGGCACCGGGGAGCTGTTTTTT. Translated: CASRGVSGTGELFF.

The sample holds a few counts of this clone. This rearrangement joins TRBV24-1 to TRBJ1-5; 7 bases match TRBD1. The trim removed 4 bases at V and 2 bases at J, leaving 4 bases unmatched. Germline CDR1 is KGHDR and CDR2 is SFDVKD. There are 15 residues in the CDR3. CDR3 loop: CATSDGGTGNQPQHF. In nucleotides, the CDR3 is TGTGCCACCAGTGACGGCGGGACAGGCAATCAGCCCCAGCATTTT.

The chain has TRBV12-3 or TRBV12-4 and TRBJ1-1; the D is unclear. Trimming pared 3 bases from V and 9 bases from J, leaving 11 bases between. The CDR3 has 12 amino acids. Here the CDR3 reads CASSFDLRKAFF. Here the CDR3 DNA reads TGTGCCAGCAGTTTTGATTTGAGGAAAGCTTTCTTT.

The rearrangement uses TRBV10-3 and TRBJ2-1; 8 nucleotides align to TRBD1. V dropped 11 bases and J dropped 6; count of bases not matched to a gene: 9. Germline V gene lookup returns CDR1 ENHRY and CDR2 SYGVKD. The CDR3 covers 13 residues. The CDR3 nucleotides read TGTGCCGGTCAGGGGGCCGGGGGCAATGAGCAGTTCTTC. As protein: CAGQGAGGNEQFF.

The chain joins TRBV24-1 to TRBJ2-3, with D tentatively TRBD2 (5 bases). The length of the CDR3 is 16 residues. Trimming pared 3 bases from V and 0 bases from J, leaving 12 bases between. CDR1 KGHDR and CDR2 SFDVKD come from the germline V gene. The CDR3 nucleotides are TGTGCCACCAGTGATCCTGTAGGACTTAGCACAGATACGCAGTATTTT. It encodes CATSDPVGLSTDTQYF.

The chain combines TRBV28 with TRBJ2-7; 8 bases agree with TRBD2. The V and J ends lost 7 bases and 5 bases, in that order; junction bases with no gene match: 13. Germline V gene sequence: CDR1 MDHEN, CDR2 SYDVKM. The CDR3 consists of 15 residues. CDR3 in amino acids: CASMPLGLAVDEQYF. CDR3 DNA: TGTGCCAGCATGCCCCTCGGACTAGCCGTGGACGAGCAGTACTTC.

This chain uses TRBV3-1 (or the pseudogene TRBV3-2) with TRBJ2-2; D may be TRBD2 (6 bases). The germline CDR1 and CDR2 sequences are LGHDT and YNNKEL (reference sequence). The CDR3 loop spans 17 amino acids. V was shortened by 4 bases and J by 6 bases, with 21 bases between the two germline ends. The DNA for the CDR3 is TGTGCCAGCAGCCCAACCCGCGGGACCCTCCGGCCCGGGGAGCTGTTTTTT. It translates to CASSPTRGTLRPGELFF.

This sequence joins TRBV5-1 and TRBJ1-2; tentatively, D is TRBD1 (5 bases). The CDR3 spans 17 residues. Per the germline V gene, CDR1 is SGHRS and CDR2 is YFSETQ. The V end was cut by 0 bases, the J end by 6 bases, with 21 bases between. This CDR3 reads CASSLGDPIAPSHGYTF. The CDR3 region has the DNA TGCGCCAGCAGCTTGGGGGACCCGATCGCCCCATCCCATGGCTACACCTTC.

V is TRBV19 and J is TRBJ1-4, with D maybe TRBD1 (6 bases). Germline lookup yields CDR1 LNHDA and CDR2 SQIVND (reference sequence). The CDR3 is 15 residues long. Trimming shortened V by 7 bases and J by 4 bases, and 16 bases separated the two germline ends. The CDR3 protein is CASTMSGARNEKLFF. DNA of the CDR3: TGTGCCAGTACCATGTCGGGGGCCCGTAATGAAAAACTGTTTTTT.